This TCR beta chain originates from a study of brain T cells in children with intractable seizures. TCRdb's table, derived via immunoSEQ multiplex PCR, lists solely in-frame clones and lacks some. In the table there are 110,000 or so clones, 85% to 95% of which are singletons. Surgery cases with the highest brain T cell transcript signatures were chosen for sequencing. Study-level results: Pre- and post-surgery blood differed in depth, so pre-surgery absences may be undersampling.

Comments on this clone: Its antigen is unidentified.

This CDR3 contains 16 residues. The ends were cut back, 0 bases at V and 7 bases at J, with 18 bases in the middle. Looked up from germline, CDR1 is LGHNA and CDR2 is YSLEER. The sample consisted of peripheral blood, taken at surgery. The receptor was isolated from a boy in the first two years of life with hemimegalencephaly and intractable seizures. This chain uses TRBV4-3 with TRBJ1-1, with D perhaps matching TRBD1 (6 bases). This CDR3 is CASSQDSGGGSGEAFF. The CDR3, as DNA: TGCGCCAGCAGCCAAGATAGCGGAGGGGGGAGCGGTGAAGCTTTCTTT.